This T cell receptor (beta chain) was sequenced during a study of blood T cell repertoires in COVID-19. CDR3 size: 17 residues. V dropped 5 bases and J dropped 2 bases, with 18 bases sitting between them. Germline V lookup: CDR1 SEHNR, CDR2 FQNEAQ (reference sequence). The table came from immunoSEQ multiplex PCR; TCRdb's copy has only in-frame clones and leaves some out. This table has about 160,000 clones, around four fifths appearing once. This clone was seen a few times. The sample consisted of peripheral blood. J is TRBJ2-2 and V is TRBV7-9; TRBD1 might be the D (6 bases). The clonotype was recovered from a woman older than 75 with active or convalescent COVID-19. CDR3 residues: CASSPPTGAINTGELFF. The CDR3 DNA follows: TGTGCCAGCAGCCCACCGACAGGTGCCATTAACACCGGGGAGCTGTTTTTT. Full variable domain (outside the CDR3, taken from reference TRBV7-9 and TRBJ2-2): DTGVSQNPRHKITKRGQNVTFRCDPISEHNRLYWYRQTLGQGPEFLTYFQNEAQLEKSRLLSDRFSAERPKGSFSTLEIQRTEQGDSAMYLCASSPPTGAINTGELFFGEGSRLTVL.